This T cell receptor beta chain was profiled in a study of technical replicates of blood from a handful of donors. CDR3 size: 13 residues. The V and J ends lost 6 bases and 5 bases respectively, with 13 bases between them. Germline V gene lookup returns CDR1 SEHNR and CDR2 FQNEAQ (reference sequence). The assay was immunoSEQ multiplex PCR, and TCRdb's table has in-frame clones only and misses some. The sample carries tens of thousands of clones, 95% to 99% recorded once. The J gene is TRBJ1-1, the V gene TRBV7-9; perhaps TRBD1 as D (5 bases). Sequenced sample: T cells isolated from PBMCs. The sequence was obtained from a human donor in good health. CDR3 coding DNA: TGTGCCAGCAGATCAGGGCTAGAAACTGAAGCTTTCTTT. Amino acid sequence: CASRSGLETEAFF.